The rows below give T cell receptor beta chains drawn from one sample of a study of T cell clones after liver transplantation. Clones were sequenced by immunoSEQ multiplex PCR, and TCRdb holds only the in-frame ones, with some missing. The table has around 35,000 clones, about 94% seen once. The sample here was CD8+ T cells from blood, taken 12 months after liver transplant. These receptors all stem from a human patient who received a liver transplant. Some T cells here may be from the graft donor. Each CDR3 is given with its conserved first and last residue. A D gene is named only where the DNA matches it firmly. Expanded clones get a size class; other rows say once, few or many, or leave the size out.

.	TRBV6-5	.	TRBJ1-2	TGTGCCAGCAGTTACTCGGACCCTCTAGATGGCTACACCTTC	CASSYSDPLDGYTF
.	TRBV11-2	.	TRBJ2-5	TGTGCCAGCAGCTCCTCCCCAGGTCAGCAGACCCAGTACTTC	CASSSSPGQQTQYF
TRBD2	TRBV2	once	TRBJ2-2	TGTGCCTGCCCCGCGGGGGGAGAGGGCGGGGAGCTGTTTTTT	CACPAGGEGGELFF
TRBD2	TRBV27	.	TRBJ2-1	TGTGCCAGCAGTTCCTCAGCGGGAGAGACCTACAATGAGCAGTTCTTC	CASSSSAGETYNEQFF
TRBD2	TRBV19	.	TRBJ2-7	TGTGCCAGTAGTATTCCCGGGACTAGCGGTTCCTACGAGCAGTACTTC	CASSIPGTSGSYEQYF
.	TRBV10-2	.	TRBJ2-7	TGCGCCAGCGGGGGGCCCGAGCAGTACTTC	CASGGPEQYF
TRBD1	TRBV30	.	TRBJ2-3	TGTGCCTGGATGGGGACAGTAGCTTTCCCAGATACGCAGTATTTT	CAWMGTVAFPDTQYF
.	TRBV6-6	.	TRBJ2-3	TGTGCCAGCAATATAGGGGGGACAGATACGCAGTATTTT	CASNIGGTDTQYF
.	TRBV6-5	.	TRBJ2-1	TGTGCCAGCAGCTCCGGGACACACAATGAGCAGTTCTTC	CASSSGTHNEQFF
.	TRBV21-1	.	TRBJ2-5	TGTGCCAGCAGCGGGGTACCCCCTAGGGAGACCCAGTACTTC	CASSGVPPRETQYF
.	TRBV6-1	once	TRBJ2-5	TGTGCCAGCAGTGATCGACAGGCACTACAAGAGACCCAGTACTTC	CASSDRQALQETQYF
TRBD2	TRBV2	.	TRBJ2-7	TGTGCCAGCAGTTCGACTAGCGTAGCCTACGAGCAGTACTTC	CASSSTSVAYEQYF
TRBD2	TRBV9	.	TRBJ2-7	TGTGCCAGCAGCTTGGGACTAGCCGAGAGCTCCTACGAGCAGTACTTC	CASSLGLAESSYEQYF
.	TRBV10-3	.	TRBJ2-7	TGTGCATCGGACGATTGGGACTCCTACGAGCAGTACTTC	CASDDWDSYEQYF
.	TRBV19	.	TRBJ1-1	TGTGCCAGTGGATACAGGGCAACTGAAGCTTTCTTT	CASGYRATEAFF
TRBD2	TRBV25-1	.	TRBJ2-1	TGTGCCAGCAGTGAATCGGGGGGGCGGGATGAGCAGTTCTTC	CASSESGGRDEQFF
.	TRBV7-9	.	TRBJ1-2	TGTGCCAGCAGCTTAGCGGGAGGGGGTTTTGGCTACACCTTC	CASSLAGGGFGYTF
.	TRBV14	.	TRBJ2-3	TGTGCCAGCAGCCCCCGTGTGGGCCTGACAGATACGCAGTATTTT	CASSPRVGLTDTQYF
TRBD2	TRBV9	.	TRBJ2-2	TGTGCCAGCAGCCCCCCTAGGCGGGAGGGCAACGGGGAGCTGTTTTTT	CASSPPRREGNGELFF
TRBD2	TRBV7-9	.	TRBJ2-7	TGTGCCAGCAGCTCAACTAGCGGAATCTACGAGCAGTACTTC	CASSSTSGIYEQYF
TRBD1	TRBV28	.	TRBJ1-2	TGTGCCAGCACCCCCGCCAAGACAGGGGGGAGTGGCTACACCTTC	CASTPAKTGGSGYTF
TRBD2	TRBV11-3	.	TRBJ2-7	TGTGCCAGCAGCGTCGGGACTAGCGGGAGGTACGAGCAGTACTTC	CASSVGTSGRYEQYF
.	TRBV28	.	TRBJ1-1	TGTGCCAGCAGCGGAACAGGGACCAAGAACACTGAAGCTTTCTTT	CASSGTGTKNTEAFF